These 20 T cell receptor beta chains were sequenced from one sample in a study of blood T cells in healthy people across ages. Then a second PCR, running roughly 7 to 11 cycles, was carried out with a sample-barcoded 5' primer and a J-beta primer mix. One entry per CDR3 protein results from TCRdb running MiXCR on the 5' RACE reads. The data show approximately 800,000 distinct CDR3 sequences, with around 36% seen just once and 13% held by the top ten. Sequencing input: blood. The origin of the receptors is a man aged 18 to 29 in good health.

The CDR3 loop reads CASSLRALPNQPQHF. CDR3 DNA sequence: TGTGCCAGCAGTTTAAGGGCGCTCCCAAATCAGCCCCAGCATTTT. This chain uses TRBV12-3 or TRBV12-4 with TRBJ1-5; D not certain. This CDR3 has 15 residues. The V end lost 2 bases, the J end lost 4 bases, and 12 bases lay between the germline ends.

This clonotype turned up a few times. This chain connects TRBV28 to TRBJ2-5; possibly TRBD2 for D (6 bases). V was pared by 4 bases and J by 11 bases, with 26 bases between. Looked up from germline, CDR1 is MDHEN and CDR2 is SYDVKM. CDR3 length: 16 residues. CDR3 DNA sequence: TGTGCCAGCAGTTCCCCAGAGGCGGAGGGCTACAATGAGCAGTACTTC. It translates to CASSSPEAEGYNEQYF.

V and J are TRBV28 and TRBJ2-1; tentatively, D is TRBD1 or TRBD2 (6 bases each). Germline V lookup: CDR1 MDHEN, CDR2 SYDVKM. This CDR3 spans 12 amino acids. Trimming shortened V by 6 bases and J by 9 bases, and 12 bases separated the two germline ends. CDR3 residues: CASRHPGAEQFF. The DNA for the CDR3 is TGTGCCAGCAGACACCCGGGGGCTGAGCAGTTCTTC.

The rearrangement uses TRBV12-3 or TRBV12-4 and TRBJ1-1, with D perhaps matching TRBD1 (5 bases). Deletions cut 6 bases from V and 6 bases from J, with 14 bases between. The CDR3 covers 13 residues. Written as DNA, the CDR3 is TGTGCCAGCAGCCCGGGGCCGTTGGCTGAAGCTTTCTTT. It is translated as CASSPGPLAEAFF.

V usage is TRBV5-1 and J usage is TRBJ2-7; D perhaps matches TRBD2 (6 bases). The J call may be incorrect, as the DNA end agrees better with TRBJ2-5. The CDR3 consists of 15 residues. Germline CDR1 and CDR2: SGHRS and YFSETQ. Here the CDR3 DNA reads TGCGCCAGCTCTCTTAGCGGTATGGGAGGAGAGACCCAGTACTTC. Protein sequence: CASSLSGMGGETQYF.

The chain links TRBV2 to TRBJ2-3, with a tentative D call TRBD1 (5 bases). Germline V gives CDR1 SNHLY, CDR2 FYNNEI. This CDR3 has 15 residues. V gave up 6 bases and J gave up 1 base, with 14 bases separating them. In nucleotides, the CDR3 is TGTGCCAGCAGGGCCCCAGGGTACGGCACAGATACGCAGTATTTT. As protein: CASRAPGYGTDTQYF.

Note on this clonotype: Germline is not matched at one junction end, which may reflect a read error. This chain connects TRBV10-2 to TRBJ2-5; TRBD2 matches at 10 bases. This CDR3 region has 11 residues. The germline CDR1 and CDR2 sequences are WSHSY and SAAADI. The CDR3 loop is CTSNLAGEQYF. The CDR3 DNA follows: TGCACCAGCAATCTAGCGGGAGAGCAGTACTTC.

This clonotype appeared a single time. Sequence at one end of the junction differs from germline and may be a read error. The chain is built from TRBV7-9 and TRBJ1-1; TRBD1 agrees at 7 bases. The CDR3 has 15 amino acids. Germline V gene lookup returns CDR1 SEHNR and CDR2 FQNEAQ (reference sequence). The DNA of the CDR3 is TGTGCCAGCAGCTTCCCTGCGGACAGGAACACTGACGCTTTCTTT. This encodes CASSFPADRNTDAFF.

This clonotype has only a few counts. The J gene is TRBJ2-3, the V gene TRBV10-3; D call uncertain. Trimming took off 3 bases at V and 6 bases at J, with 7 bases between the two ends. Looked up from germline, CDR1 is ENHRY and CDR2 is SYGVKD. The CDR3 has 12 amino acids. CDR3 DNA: TGTGCCATCAGTGATTTGAAGGATACGCAGTATTTT. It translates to CAISDLKDTQYF.

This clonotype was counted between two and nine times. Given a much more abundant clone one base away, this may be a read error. The CDR3 DNA is TGCGGTGCTAGAGATTATCGGGGATATGGGGATACGCAGTATTTT. Translating gives CGARDYRGYGDTQYF. This chain links TRBV20-1 with TRBJ2-3, with D possibly TRBD2 on 5 matching bases. This CDR3 spans 15 amino acids. From germline, CDR1 is DFQATT and CDR2 SNEGSKA (reference sequence).

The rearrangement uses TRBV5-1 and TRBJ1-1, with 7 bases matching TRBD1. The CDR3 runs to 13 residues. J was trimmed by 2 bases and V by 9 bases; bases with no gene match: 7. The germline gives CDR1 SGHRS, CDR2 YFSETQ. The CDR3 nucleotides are TGCGCCAACCGGGGACAGATTAACACTGAAGCTTTCTTT. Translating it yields CANRGQINTEAFF.

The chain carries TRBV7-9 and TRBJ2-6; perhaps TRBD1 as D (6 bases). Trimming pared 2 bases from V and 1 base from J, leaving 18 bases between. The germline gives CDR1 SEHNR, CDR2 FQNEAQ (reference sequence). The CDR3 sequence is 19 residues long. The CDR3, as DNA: TGTGCCAGCAGCTTAAACCCAGGACAGATAGAATCTGGGGCCAACGTCCTGACTTTC. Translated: CASSLNPGQIESGANVLTF.

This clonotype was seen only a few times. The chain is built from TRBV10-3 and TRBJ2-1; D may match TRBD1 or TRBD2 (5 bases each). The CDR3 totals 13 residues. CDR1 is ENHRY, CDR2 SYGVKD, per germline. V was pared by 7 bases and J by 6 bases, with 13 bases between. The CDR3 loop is CAITGTGFNEQFF. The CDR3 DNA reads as TGTGCCATCACCGGGACGGGTTTCAATGAGCAGTTCTTC.

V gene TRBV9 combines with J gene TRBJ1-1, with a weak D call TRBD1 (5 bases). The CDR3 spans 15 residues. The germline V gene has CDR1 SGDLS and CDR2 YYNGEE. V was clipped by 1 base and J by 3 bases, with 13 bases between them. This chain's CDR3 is CASSVYQGADTEAFF. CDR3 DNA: TGTGCCAGCAGCGTATACCAGGGAGCGGACACTGAAGCTTTCTTT.

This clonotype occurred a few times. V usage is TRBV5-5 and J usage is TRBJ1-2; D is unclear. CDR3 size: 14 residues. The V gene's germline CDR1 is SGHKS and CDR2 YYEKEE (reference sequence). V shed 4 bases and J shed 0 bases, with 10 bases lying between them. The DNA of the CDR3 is TGTGCCAGCAGCGCCGCACCAGCTAACTATGGCTACACCTTC. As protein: CASSAAPANYGYTF.

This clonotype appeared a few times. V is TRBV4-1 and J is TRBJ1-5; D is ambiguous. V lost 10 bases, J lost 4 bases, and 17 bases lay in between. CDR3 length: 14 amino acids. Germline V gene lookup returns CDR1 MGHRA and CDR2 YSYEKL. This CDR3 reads CANQDSTRNQPQHF. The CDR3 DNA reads TGCGCCAACCAAGATTCGACTCGGAATCAGCCCCAGCATTTT.

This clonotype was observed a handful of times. CDR3 in DNA: TGTGCCAGCAGTGCTGGGCTAGCGGGGGCAGAGACCCAGTACTTC. Amino acids: CASSAGLAGAETQYF. The chain is built from TRBV2 and TRBJ2-5; 10 bases map to TRBD2. The CDR3 is 15 residues long. The ends lost 4 bases at V and 4 bases at J; junction bases unmatched: 6. Germline V gives CDR1 SNHLY, CDR2 FYNNEI.

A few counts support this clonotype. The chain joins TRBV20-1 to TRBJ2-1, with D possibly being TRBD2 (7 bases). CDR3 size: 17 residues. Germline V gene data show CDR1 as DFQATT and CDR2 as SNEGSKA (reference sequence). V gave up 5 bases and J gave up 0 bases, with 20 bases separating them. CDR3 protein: CSAPLGAGALSYNEQFF. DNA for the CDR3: TGCAGTGCTCCTCTGGGGGCGGGGGCCCTCTCCTACAATGAGCAGTTCTTC.

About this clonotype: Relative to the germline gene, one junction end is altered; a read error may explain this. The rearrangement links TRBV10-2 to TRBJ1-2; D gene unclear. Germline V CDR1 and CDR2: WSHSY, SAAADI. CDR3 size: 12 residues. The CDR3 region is CASRQGDYGHTF. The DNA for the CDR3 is TGCGCCAGCAGACAAGGCGACTATGGCCACACCTTC.

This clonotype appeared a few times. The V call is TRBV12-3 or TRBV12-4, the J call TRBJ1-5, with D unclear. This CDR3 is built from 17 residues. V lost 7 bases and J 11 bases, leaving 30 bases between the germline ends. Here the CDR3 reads CASTVGKTDGLLTAQHF. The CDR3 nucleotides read TGTGCCAGCACTGTAGGTAAAACGGACGGACTCCTCACGGCCCAGCATTTT.